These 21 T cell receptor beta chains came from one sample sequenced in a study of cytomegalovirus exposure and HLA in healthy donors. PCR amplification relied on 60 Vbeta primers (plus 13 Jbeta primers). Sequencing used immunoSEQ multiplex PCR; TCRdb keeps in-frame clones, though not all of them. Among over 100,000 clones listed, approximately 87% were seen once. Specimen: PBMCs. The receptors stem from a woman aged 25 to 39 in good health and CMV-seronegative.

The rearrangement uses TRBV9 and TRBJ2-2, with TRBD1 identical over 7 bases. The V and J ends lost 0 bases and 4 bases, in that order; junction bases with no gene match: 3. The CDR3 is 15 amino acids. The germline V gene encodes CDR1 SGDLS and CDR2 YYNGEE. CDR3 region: CASSVGGGSTGELFF. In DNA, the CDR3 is TGTGCCAGCAGCGTAGGAGGGGGCAGCACCGGGGAGCTGTTTTTT.

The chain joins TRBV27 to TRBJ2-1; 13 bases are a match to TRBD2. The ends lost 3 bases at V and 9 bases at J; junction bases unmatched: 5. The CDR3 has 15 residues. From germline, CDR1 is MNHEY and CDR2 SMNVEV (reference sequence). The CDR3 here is CASSFRTSGSPEQFF. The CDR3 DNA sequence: TGTGCCAGCAGTTTCCGGACTAGCGGGAGCCCTGAGCAGTTCTTC.

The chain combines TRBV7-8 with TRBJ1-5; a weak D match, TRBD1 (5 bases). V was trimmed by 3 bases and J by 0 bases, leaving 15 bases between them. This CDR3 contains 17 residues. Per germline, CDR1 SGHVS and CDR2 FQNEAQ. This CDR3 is CASSLVWGGDSNQPQHF. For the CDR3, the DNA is TGTGCCAGCAGCTTGGTTTGGGGGGGGGATAGCAATCAGCCCCAGCATTTT.

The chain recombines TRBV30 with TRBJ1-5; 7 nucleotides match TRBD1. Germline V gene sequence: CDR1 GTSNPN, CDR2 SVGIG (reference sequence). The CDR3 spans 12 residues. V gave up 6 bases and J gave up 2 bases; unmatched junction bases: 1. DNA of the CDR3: TGTGCCTGTGGGACAGGCAATCAGCCCCAGCATTTT. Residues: CACGTGNQPQHF. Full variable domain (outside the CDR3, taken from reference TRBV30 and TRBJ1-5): SQTIHQWPATLVQPVGSPLSLECTVEGTSNPNLYWYRQAAGRGLQLLFYSVGIGQISSEVPQNLSASRPQDRQFILSSKKLLLSDSGFYLCACGTGNQPQHFGDGTRLSIL.

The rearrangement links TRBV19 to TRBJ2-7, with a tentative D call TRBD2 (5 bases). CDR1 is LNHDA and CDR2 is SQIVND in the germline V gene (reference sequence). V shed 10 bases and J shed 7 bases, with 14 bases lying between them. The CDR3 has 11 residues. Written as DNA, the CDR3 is TGTGCCACTTCCGGGGTAGGGGAGCAGTACTTC. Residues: CATSGVGEQYF.

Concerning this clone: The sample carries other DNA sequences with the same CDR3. CDR3 amino acids: CASSPGLAGGVEQYF. CDR3 DNA sequence: TGTGCCAGCAGCCCTGGACTAGCGGGAGGGGTCGAGCAGTACTTC. The chain is built from TRBV13 and TRBJ2-7; 15 nucleotides align to TRBD2. Trimming cost V 5 bases and J 6 bases; bases outside gene matches: 5. Per the germline V gene, CDR1 is PRHDT and CDR2 is FYEKMQ (reference sequence). The CDR3 has 15 residues.

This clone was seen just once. CDR3 DNA sequence: TGTGCCATTCTAAAAACCTCGCCCTACGAGCAGTACTTC. This translates into CAILKTSPYEQYF. The chain carries TRBV21-1 and TRBJ2-7; TRBD2 is the table's D call, not checked against the DNA. TRBV21-1 is noted as a pseudogene. CDR3 length: 13 residues.

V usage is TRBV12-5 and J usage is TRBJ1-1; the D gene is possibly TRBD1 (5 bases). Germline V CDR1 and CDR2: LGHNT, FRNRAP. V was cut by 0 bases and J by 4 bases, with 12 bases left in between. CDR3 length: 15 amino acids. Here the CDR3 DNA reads TGTGCTAGTGGTTTGGTAAGGACACTGGGCACTGAAGCTTTCTTT. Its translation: CASGLVRTLGTEAFF.

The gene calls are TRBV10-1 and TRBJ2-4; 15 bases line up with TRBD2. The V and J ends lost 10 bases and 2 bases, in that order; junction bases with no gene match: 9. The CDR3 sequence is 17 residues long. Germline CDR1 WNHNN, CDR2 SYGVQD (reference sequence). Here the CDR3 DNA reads TGCGCCACCCGGACTAGCGGGGGGGTCGTGACCAAAAACATTCAGTACTTC. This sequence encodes CATRTSGGVVTKNIQYF.

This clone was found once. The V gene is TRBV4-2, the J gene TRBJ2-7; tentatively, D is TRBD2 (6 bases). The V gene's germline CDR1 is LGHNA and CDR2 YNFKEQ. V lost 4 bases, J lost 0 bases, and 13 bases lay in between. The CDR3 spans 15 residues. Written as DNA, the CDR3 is TGTGCCAGCAGCCGGCTGGGACTTAGCTCCTACGAGCAGTACTTC. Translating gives CASSRLGLSSYEQYF.

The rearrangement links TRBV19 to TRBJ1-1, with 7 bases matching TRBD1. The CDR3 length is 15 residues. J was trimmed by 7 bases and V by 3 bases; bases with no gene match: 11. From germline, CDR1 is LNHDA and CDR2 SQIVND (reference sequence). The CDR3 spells CASSIEPGGSGEAFF. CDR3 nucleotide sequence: TGTGCCAGTAGTATTGAGCCAGGGGGTTCGGGTGAAGCTTTCTTT. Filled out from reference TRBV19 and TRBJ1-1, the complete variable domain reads DGGITQSPKYLFRKEGQNVTLSCEQNLNHDAMYWYRQDPGQGLRLIYYSQIVNDFQKGDIAEGYSVSREKKESFPLTVTSAQKNPTAFYLCASSIEPGGSGEAFFGQGTRLTVV.

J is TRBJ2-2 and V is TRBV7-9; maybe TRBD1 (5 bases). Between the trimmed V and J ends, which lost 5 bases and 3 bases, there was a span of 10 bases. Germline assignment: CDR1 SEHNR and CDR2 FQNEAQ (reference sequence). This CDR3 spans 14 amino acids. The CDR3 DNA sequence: TGTGCCAGCAGCGCTAGGGGATACACCGGGGAGCTGTTTTTT. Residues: CASSARGYTGELFF.

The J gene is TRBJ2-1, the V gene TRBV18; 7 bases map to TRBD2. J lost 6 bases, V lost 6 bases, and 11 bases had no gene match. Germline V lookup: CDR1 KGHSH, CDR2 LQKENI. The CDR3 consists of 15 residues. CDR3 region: CASSKSGTIGNEQFF. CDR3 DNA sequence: TGTGCCAGCTCGAAATCCGGGACTATAGGCAATGAGCAGTTCTTC.

The CDR3: CAWSVRTPRANVLTF. Here the CDR3 DNA reads TGTGCCTGGAGTGTCCGGACTCCACGGGCCAACGTCCTGACTTTC. The gene calls are TRBV30 and TRBJ2-6; perhaps TRBD2 as D (5 bases). Trimming removed 0 bases from V and 5 bases from J, with 11 bases in between. This CDR3 has 15 residues. Germline values: CDR1 GTSNPN, CDR2 SVGIG (reference sequence).

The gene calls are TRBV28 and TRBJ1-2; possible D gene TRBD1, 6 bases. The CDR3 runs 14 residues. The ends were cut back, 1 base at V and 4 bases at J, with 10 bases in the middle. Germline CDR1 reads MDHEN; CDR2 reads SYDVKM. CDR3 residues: CASSLSGVGYGYTF. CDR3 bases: TGTGCCAGCAGTTTATCAGGGGTAGGCTATGGCTACACCTTC.

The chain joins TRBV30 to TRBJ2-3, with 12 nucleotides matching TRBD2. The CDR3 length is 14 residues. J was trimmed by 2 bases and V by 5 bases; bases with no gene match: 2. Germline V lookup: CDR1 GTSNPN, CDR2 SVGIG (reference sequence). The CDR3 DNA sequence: TGTGCCTGGGGACTAGCGGGGTTCACAGATACGCAGTATTTT. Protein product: CAWGLAGFTDTQYF.

CDR3 in amino acids: CASSVGDSRGPNTEAFF. DNA of the CDR3: TGTGCCAGCAGCGTAGGGGATTCGCGGGGCCCGAACACTGAAGCTTTCTTT. The chain is built from TRBV9 and TRBJ1-1; possible D gene TRBD1, 5 bases. Trimming left V 0 bases short and J 1 base short, with 16 bases between. Germline loops: CDR1 SGDLS, CDR2 YYNGEE. The CDR3 sequence is 17 residues long.

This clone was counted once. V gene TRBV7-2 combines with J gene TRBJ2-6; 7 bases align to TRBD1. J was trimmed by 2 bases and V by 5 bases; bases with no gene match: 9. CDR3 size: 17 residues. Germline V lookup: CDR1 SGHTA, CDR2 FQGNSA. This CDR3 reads CASSPGQLDPGANVLTF. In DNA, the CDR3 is TGTGCCAGCAGCCCGGGACAGCTCGACCCTGGGGCCAACGTCCTGACTTTC.

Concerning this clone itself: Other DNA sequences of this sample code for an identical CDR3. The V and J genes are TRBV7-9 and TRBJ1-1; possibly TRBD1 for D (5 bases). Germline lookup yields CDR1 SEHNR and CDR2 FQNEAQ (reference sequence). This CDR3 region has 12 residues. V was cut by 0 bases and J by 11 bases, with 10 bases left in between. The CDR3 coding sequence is TGTGCCAGCAGCTTAGCCGGGGGTGAGGCTTTCTTT. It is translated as CASSLAGGEAFF.

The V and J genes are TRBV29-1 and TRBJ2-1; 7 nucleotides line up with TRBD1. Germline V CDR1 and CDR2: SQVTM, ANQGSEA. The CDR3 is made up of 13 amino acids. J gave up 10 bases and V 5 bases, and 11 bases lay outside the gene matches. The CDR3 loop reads CSVTDRAASEQFF. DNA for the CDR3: TGCAGCGTTACCGACAGGGCAGCATCAGAGCAGTTCTTC.

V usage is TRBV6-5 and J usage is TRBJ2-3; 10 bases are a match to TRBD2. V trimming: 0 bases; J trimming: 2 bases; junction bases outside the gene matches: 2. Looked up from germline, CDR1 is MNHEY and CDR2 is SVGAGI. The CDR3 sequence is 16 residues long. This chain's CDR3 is CASSYSAGGTTDTQYF. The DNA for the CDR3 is TGTGCCAGCAGTTACTCAGCGGGGGGGACCACAGATACGCAGTATTTT.